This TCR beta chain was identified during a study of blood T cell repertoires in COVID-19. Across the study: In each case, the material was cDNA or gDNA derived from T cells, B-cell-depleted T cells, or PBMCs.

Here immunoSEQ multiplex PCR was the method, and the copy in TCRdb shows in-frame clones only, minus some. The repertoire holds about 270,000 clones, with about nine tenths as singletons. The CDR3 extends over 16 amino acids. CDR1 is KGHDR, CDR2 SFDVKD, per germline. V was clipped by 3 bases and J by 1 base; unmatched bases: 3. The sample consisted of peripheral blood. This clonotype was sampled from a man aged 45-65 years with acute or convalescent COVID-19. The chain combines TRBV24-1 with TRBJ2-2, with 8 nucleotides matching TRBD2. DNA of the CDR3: TGTGCCACCAGTGATCGTCTAGCGGGGAACACCGGGGAGCTGTTTTTT. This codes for CATSDRLAGNTGELFF.